These 17 T cell receptor beta chains were sequenced from one sample in a study of cytomegalovirus exposure and HLA in healthy donors. 60 Vbeta and 13 Jbeta primers were used in PCR. Repertoires were generated with immunoSEQ multiplex PCR, while TCRdb's copy carries only in-frame clones and drops some. Of 120,000 or so clones listed, approximately 81% are singletons. Sequenced input: PBMCs. These receptors all stem from a man between 18 and 29 years old in good health and CMV-seropositive.

The chain joins TRBV5-1 to TRBJ2-7, with D perhaps matching TRBD2 (5 bases). There are 16 residues in the CDR3. CDR1 and CDR2 from the germline V gene are SGHRS and YFSETQ. V lost 0 bases and J lost 0, with 13 bases in between. The CDR3 region has the DNA TGCGCCAGCAGCTTGGCCCTCCTGGGGAGCTCCTACGAGCAGTACTTC. Translated: CASSLALLGSSYEQYF.

This rearrangement joins TRBV6-1 to TRBJ2-3; TRBD2 might be the D (5 bases). Trimming shortened V by 4 bases and J by 3 bases, and 11 bases separated the two germline ends. This CDR3 has 14 amino acids. The V gene's germline CDR1 is MNHNS and CDR2 SASEGT. CDR3: CASSASWGTDTQYF. Here the CDR3 DNA reads TGTGCCAGCAGTGCTAGCTGGGGAACAGATACGCAGTATTTT.

CDR3: CAWSVPAGNSPLHF. The CDR3 DNA sequence: TGTGCCTGGAGTGTACCTGCGGGAAATTCACCCCTCCACTTT. V and J are TRBV30 and TRBJ1-6, with D hard to call. V lost 0 bases, J lost 7 bases, and 10 bases lay in between. Germline assignment: CDR1 GTSNPN and CDR2 SVGIG (reference sequence). The CDR3 covers 14 residues. Complete variable domain (other parts from reference TRBV30 and TRBJ1-6): SQTIHQWPATLVQPVGSPLSLECTVEGTSNPNLYWYRQAAGRGLQLLFYSVGIGQISSEVPQNLSASRPQDRQFILSSKKLLLSDSGFYLCAWSVPAGNSPLHFGNGTRLTVT.

The sample holds one count of this clone. The gene calls are TRBV2 and TRBJ2-4; 13 nucleotides line up with TRBD2. The CDR3 is made up of 18 amino acids. V shed 3 bases, J shed 2 bases, and the junction held 7 bases outside the gene matches. Germline CDR1 and CDR2: SNHLY and FYNNEI. CDR3 sequence reads: CASSDRLAGGNPKNIQYF. The CDR3 nucleotides read TGTGCCAGCAGTGACCGACTAGCGGGGGGTAACCCCAAAAACATTCAGTACTTC.

The gene calls are TRBV7-2 and TRBJ1-5, with TRBD1 identical over 12 bases. This CDR3 has 18 amino acids. V shed 1 base and J 0 bases; nucleotides not matched to a gene: 4. Per germline, CDR1 SGHTA and CDR2 FQGNSA. This CDR3 reads CASSLVGTGGISNQPQHF. CDR3 DNA sequence: TGTGCCAGCAGCTTAGTAGGGACAGGGGGCATTAGCAATCAGCCCCAGCATTTT.

This clone was recorded only once. The V call is TRBV7-2, the J call TRBJ2-1; 11 positions agree with TRBD2. The CDR3 contains 15 residues. Per the germline V gene, CDR1 is SGHTA and CDR2 is FQGNSA. After removal of 6 bases from V and 4 bases from J, the junction contained 5 bases not matched to a gene. The CDR3 is CASSRTSGLYNEQFF. The CDR3 DNA reads as TGTGCCAGCAGTCGGACTAGCGGGTTATACAATGAGCAGTTCTTC.

This chain uses TRBV7-9 with TRBJ1-5; maybe TRBD1 (6 bases). The CDR3 consists of 13 residues. The germline gives CDR1 SEHNR, CDR2 FQNEAQ (reference sequence). Between the trimmed V and J ends, which lost 1 base and 7 bases, there was a span of 8 bases. This CDR3 reads CASSLEGGQPQHF. CDR3 DNA sequence: TGTGCCAGCAGCTTAGAGGGGGGGCAGCCCCAGCATTTT. The full variable domain, rest sourced from reference TRBV7-9 and TRBJ1-5, is DTGVSQNPRHKITKRGQNVTFRCDPISEHNRLYWYRQTLGQGPEFLTYFQNEAQLEKSRLLSDRFSAERPKGSFSTLEIQRTEQGDSAMYLCASSLEGGQPQHFGDGTRLSIL.

This chain links TRBV7-2 with TRBJ2-2; 10 positions agree with TRBD2. Germline CDR1 is SGHTA and CDR2 is FQGNSA. The CDR3 contains 16 residues. With 1 base clipped from V and 6 bases from J, the junction kept 5 bases outside the gene matches. Written as DNA, the CDR3 is TGTGCCAGCAGCTTAGAGAGCGGGAGGGACTCCGGGGAGCTGTTTTTT. Encoded protein: CASSLESGRDSGELFF.

The chain has TRBV10-3 and TRBJ1-2, with D possibly TRBD1 on 5 matching bases. Germline lookup yields CDR1 ENHRY and CDR2 SYGVKD. The V gene lost 0 bases and the J gene lost 2 bases, with 13 bases spanning the gap. The CDR3 totals 16 residues. The CDR3 region has the DNA TGTGCCATCAGTGAGTCGATGGGGGGTTACAACTATGGCTACACCTTC. Translating it yields CAISESMGGYNYGYTF.

This chain connects TRBV10-3 to TRBJ1-1; the D gene is possibly TRBD1 (5 bases). This CDR3 is 15 amino acids long. V was pared by 2 bases and J by 1 base, with 11 bases between. Germline CDR1 and CDR2: ENHRY and SYGVKD. The CDR3 DNA reads as TGTGCCATCAGTGAGGTCGGACACCAGAACACTGAAGCTTTCTTT. Amino acids: CAISEVGHQNTEAFF.

This chain joins TRBV11-2 and TRBJ1-4, with 9 positions matching TRBD1. This CDR3 is built from 16 residues. Trimming removed 4 bases from V and 13 bases from J; junction bases left unmatched: 16. Germline CDR1 reads SGHAT; CDR2 reads FQNNGV. The CDR3, as DNA: TGTGCCAGCAGCTCTTCCTGGGACAGGGCAATTCCGGGACTGTTTTTT. Protein product: CASSSSWDRAIPGLFF.

The V gene is TRBV2, the J gene TRBJ2-5; D is uncertain. The end of the DNA fits TRBJ2-7 better, so the J call may be wrong. The length of the CDR3 is 14 residues. Germline V lookup: CDR1 SNHLY, CDR2 FYNNEI. The CDR3 region has the DNA TGTGCCAGCAGGATACTAACTGCTCGGAACGAGCAGTACTTC. It translates to CASRILTARNEQYF.

The chain has TRBV2 and TRBJ2-2, with no clear D. This CDR3 contains 14 residues. V gave up 4 bases and J gave up 4 bases, with 10 bases separating them. Germline V lookup: CDR1 SNHLY, CDR2 FYNNEI. CDR3 region: CASSVQQLTGELFF. DNA for the CDR3: TGTGCCAGCAGTGTTCAACAGCTCACCGGGGAGCTGTTTTTT.

The V and J genes are TRBV5-1 and TRBJ2-3; 7 nucleotides agree with TRBD2. The CDR3 is made up of 14 amino acids. Germline values: CDR1 SGHRS, CDR2 YFSETQ. Germline trimming cut 0 bases from V and 9 bases from J; bases unmatched to any gene: 7. The CDR3 region is CASSLGLAMGTQYF. CDR3 bases: TGCGCCAGCAGCTTGGGACTAGCCATGGGCACGCAGTATTTT.

As to this clone: Relative to the germline gene, one junction end is altered; a read error may explain this. Additional DNA sequences in this sample encode the identical CDR3. The chain uses TRBV6-1 and TRBJ2-3, with a weak D call TRBD1 (6 bases). The CDR3 loop spans 13 amino acids. Per germline, CDR1 MNHNS and CDR2 SASEGT. The DNA for the CDR3 is TGTGCCAGCAGTGACATGGGGGCTGATACGCAGTACTTT. Protein sequence: CASSDMGADTQYF.

This sequence joins TRBV7-8 and TRBJ2-1, with 14 positions matching TRBD2. Germline CDR1 and CDR2: SGHVS and FQNEAQ. V was pared by 0 bases and J by 9 bases, with 10 bases of the junction left unmatched. The CDR3 has 18 amino acids. The CDR3 DNA reads TGTGCCAGCAGCTTAGCGACTAGCGGGAGGGCCGTAGGTGGTGAGCAGTTCTTC. It specifies CASSLATSGRAVGGEQFF.

The J gene is TRBJ1-3, the V gene TRBV5-5, with D perhaps matching TRBD1 (6 bases). The germline V gene has CDR1 SGHKS and CDR2 YYEKEE (reference sequence). The CDR3 is 14 residues long. Trimming shortened V by 5 bases and J by 1 base, and 10 bases separated the two germline ends. The CDR3 DNA follows: TGTGCCAGCAGGCTTGGGACATCTGGAAACACCATATATTTT. Residues: CASRLGTSGNTIYF.